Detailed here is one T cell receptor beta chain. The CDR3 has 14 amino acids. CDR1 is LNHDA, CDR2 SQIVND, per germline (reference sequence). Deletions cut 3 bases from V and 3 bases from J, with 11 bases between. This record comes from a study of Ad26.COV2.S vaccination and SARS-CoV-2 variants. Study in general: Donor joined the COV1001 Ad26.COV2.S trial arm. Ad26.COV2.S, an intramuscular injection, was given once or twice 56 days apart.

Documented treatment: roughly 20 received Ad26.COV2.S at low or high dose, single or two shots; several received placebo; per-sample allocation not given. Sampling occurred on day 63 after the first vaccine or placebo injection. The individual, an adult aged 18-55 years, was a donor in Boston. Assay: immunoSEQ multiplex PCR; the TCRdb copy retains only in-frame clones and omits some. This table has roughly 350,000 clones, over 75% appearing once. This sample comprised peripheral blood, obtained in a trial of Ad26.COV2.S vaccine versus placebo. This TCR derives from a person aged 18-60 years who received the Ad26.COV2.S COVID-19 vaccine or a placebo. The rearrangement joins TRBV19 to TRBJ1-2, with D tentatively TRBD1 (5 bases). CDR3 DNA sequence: TGTGCCAGTAGTATCCAGGGCCTGGACTATGGCTACACCTTC. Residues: CASSIQGLDYGYTF.